This TCR beta chain was identified during a study of PD-1 blockade in mismatch repair-deficient tumors. Method: immunoSEQ multiplex PCR; TCRdb's copy keeps in-frame clones and lacks some. The profile shows some 97,000 clones, 82% of them singletons. The CDR3 runs to 16 residues. Germline values: CDR1 SQVTM, CDR2 ANQGSEA. The junction had 5 bases not matched to a gene; V was cut back by 4 bases and J by 0 bases. The source is an adult with mismatch repair-deficient cancer. The rearrangement joins TRBV29-1 to TRBJ2-3; 12 bases are shared with TRBD2. The source was peripheral blood, collected approximately 36 weeks after starting pembrolizumab. The CDR3: CSVARTSGDSTDTQYF. Written as DNA, the CDR3 is TGCAGCGTTGCTAGGACTAGCGGGGATAGCACAGATACGCAGTATTTT.